Listed below are T cell receptor beta chains from one sample, sequenced in a study of blood T cell repertoires in COVID-19. Assay used: immunoSEQ multiplex PCR; TCRdb lists only in-frame clones, some missing. The repertoire has around 700,000 clones, about 87% of them found once; the top ten carry around 0.3%. Sequencing was performed on peripheral blood. These receptors were collected from a woman aged 18-30 years with acute or convalescent COVID-19. CDR3s include the opening cysteine and the closing phenylalanine or tryptophan. The D gene is left open where the match is weak. Rows give clone size only sometimes, using once, few, many, or a class for an expanded clone.

abundance: NA
j_gene: TRBJ1-2
v_gene: TRBV30
d_gene: NA
CDR3aa: CAWSSGSGNYGYTF
CDR3nt: TGTGCCTGGTCATCGGGGTCGGGTAACTATGGCTACACCTTC

abundance: NA
j_gene: TRBJ1-2
v_gene: TRBV7-2
d_gene: NA
CDR3aa: CASSTSWVARTTNYGYTF
CDR3nt: TGTGCCAGCAGCACGAGTTGGGTTGCTAGGACAACCAACTATGGCTACACCTTC

abundance: NA
j_gene: TRBJ2-2
v_gene: TRBV5-1
d_gene: TRBD1
CDR3aa: CASRGTGGHTGELFF
CDR3nt: TGCGCCAGCAGGGGGACAGGGGGCCACACCGGGGAGCTGTTTTTT

abundance: NA
j_gene: TRBJ1-1
v_gene: TRBV7-8
d_gene: NA
CDR3aa: CASSFSLDRSFF
CDR3nt: TGTGCCAGCAGCTTCTCTCTGGACAGAAGTTTTTTT

abundance: NA
j_gene: TRBJ2-1
v_gene: TRBV7-2
d_gene: TRBD2
CDR3aa: CASSLAAASGVYEQFF
CDR3nt: TGTGCCAGCAGCTTAGCGGCGGCTAGCGGGGTGTATGAGCAGTTCTTC

abundance: NA
j_gene: TRBJ1-5
v_gene: TRBV24-1
d_gene: TRBD1
CDR3aa: CATSDHTGEYNQPQHF
CDR3nt: TGTGCCACCAGTGATCATACAGGGGAATACAATCAGCCCCAGCATTTT

abundance: NA
j_gene: TRBJ1-1
v_gene: TRBV10-3
d_gene: NA
CDR3aa: CAISLRGEDTEAFF
CDR3nt: TGTGCCATCAGCCTTCGGGGGGAGGACACTGAAGCTTTCTTT

abundance: NA
j_gene: TRBJ1-1
v_gene: TRBV4-3
d_gene: NA
CDR3aa: CASSRTTGTEAFF
CDR3nt: TGCGCCAGCAGCCGAACTACCGGGACAGAAGCTTTCTTT

abundance: NA
j_gene: TRBJ1-2
v_gene: TRBV10-3
d_gene: TRBD1
CDR3aa: CAISPGTGGDGYTF
CDR3nt: TGTGCCATCAGTCCCGGGACAGGGGGCGATGGCTACACCTTC

abundance: few
j_gene: TRBJ2-1
v_gene: TRBV30
d_gene: NA
CDR3aa: CAWSIRQGLTYNEQFF
CDR3nt: TGTGCCTGGAGTATTCGCCAAGGACTAACGTACAATGAGCAGTTCTTC

abundance: NA
j_gene: TRBJ1-5
v_gene: TRBV6-1
d_gene: TRBD1
CDR3aa: CASSETDRGSEPQHF
CDR3nt: TGTGCCAGCAGTGAAACGGACAGGGGAAGTGAGCCCCAGCATTTT

abundance: NA
j_gene: TRBJ1-6
v_gene: TRBV18
d_gene: TRBD1
CDR3aa: CASSPTQGARNSPLHF
CDR3nt: TGTGCCAGCTCACCGACACAGGGGGCTCGCAATTCACCCCTCCACTTT

abundance: NA
j_gene: TRBJ1-1
v_gene: TRBV2
d_gene: TRBD1
CDR3aa: CASNTDRANTEAFF
CDR3nt: TGTGCCAGCAACACTGACAGGGCCAACACTGAAGCTTTCTTT

abundance: NA
j_gene: TRBJ1-6
v_gene: TRBV2
d_gene: TRBD1
CDR3aa: CASRGQGHSPLHF
CDR3nt: TGTGCCAGCCGGGGACAGGGTCATTCACCCCTCCACTTT

abundance: NA
j_gene: TRBJ1-1
v_gene: TRBV4-3
d_gene: NA
CDR3aa: CASSQDLSLNTEAFF
CDR3nt: TGCGCCAGCAGCCAAGATTTAAGCCTGAACACTGAAGCTTTCTTT